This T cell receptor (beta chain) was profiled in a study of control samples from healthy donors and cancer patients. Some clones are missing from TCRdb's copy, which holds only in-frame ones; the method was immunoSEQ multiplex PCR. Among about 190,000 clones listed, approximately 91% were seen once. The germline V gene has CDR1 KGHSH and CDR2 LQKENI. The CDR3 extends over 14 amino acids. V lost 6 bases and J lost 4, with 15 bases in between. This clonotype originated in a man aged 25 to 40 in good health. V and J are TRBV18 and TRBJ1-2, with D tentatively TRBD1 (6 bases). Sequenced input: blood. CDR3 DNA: TGTGCCAGCTCGCCAGGACAGCAGTTCTATGGCTACACCTTC. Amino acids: CASSPGQQFYGYTF.